This T cell receptor (beta chain) was captured in a study of T cells in Graves' hyperthyroidism and ophthalmopathy (dated 2019 in TCRdb). At the level of the whole study: Peripheral blood samples were taken at initial diagnosis, before any treatment was given. TCR Vbeta CDR3 sequencing of approximately 140 peripheral blood samples (roughly 43 ophthalmopathy, over 70 hyperthyroidism and roughly 17 progressor patients) is reported in the paper. An independent validation cohort of fewer than 20 hyperthyroidism patients and 17 patients who later progressed to ophthalmopathy tested prospective prediction of ophthalmopathy. The 100 or so discovery patients were divided at random into training and test sets in a 7:3 ratio. To identify TCR V-J signatures that set the groups apart, the researchers used a discovery cohort of 100 patients, made up of 40 to 45 with Graves' ophthalmopathy and 55 to 65 with stable Graves' hyperthyroidism. Following sampling, methimazole starting at 30 mg daily was given to hyperthyroidism patients, and high-dose intravenous methylprednisolone was given to ophthalmopathy patients. The study also compared thyroid tissue and blood T-cell repertoires from five or six Graves' hyperthyroidism patients.

The sample holds a few counts of this clonotype. There is no known antigen for this receptor. Base quality data are lacking; no much larger clone is found one base away. TCR beta CDR3 regions were amplified from RNA transcripts. A first-round RT-PCR of the TCR CDR3 used the HTBI primer set with the Qiagen OneStep RT-PCR kit. The libraries were constructed in a second round of multiplex PCR and then size-selected and purified. Paired-end sequencing of the libraries was performed with 100 bp reads on an Illumina HiSeq2000. The authors' analysis ran thus. SOAPnuke was used to process the raw data, throwing out any read that contained adapters or uncalled bases, had a mean Phred below 15, or lacked an exact constant-primer or identifier match. High-quality paired reads were merged with COPE v1.2.5, and unique nucleotide sequences were defined as clonotypes. MiTCR v1.1 was used to align clonotypes to the IMGT TRBV, TRBD and TRBJ reference segments. The analysis included only V-J combinations with a frequency above 0.0001, which together covered roughly 99% of the repertoires. A TCS score was defined as the ratio of F50 (clonal expansion) to E x V (chaos), with BLOSUM62-based TCRdist applied between CDR3 peptides within each V-J. Welch's t-statistics and random forest reduced 500 to 550 V-J features to about 13, which were used in a naive Bayes classifier (R e1071). The public sequencing data were trimmed at Q25 with fastp and processed into clonotypes with MiXCR by TCRdb, which kept only in-frame beta chains. Each entry is one CDR3 protein sequence, shown with its most common DNA and genes. What appears here as the V and J calls and clone size reflects TCRdb's work, not the paper's. This sample gives a few hundred thousand distinct CDR3 sequences in total; approximately 13% of them show up just once. The top ten clones comprise about 4.9% of the sample.

From its cysteine to its phenylalanine, the CDR3 spans 18 amino acids. The entry retains the CDR3 DNA only, 54 bases that are in frame from base 1. Via the germline V gene (reference sequence), CDR1 is LGHDT and CDR2 YNNKEL. Trimming removed 4 bases from V and 1 base from J; the gene matches leave 9 bases unexplained. Stable Graves' hyperthyroidism was defined as the absence of progression to ophthalmopathy over 18 months of follow-up. Hyperthyroidism patients were newly diagnosed, had a disease duration of under 2 months, and were aged 18 to 65 years. Exclusion was applied to patients with uncontrolled infections, other autoimmune diseases, pregnancy or lactation. Diagnoses were established on the basis of clinical symptoms, serum thyroxine and TRAb, thyroid ultrasound, and orbital computed tomography. PBMCs were separated from about 10 ml of fresh peripheral blood using Ficoll-Paque density gradient centrifugation. Trizol reagent was used to extract total RNA, and RNA quality was then checked on an Agilent 2100 Bioanalyzer.

Broader findings and caveats from the paper: During validation, the model predicted progression to ophthalmopathy a median of around 6 months ahead of onset, with around 65% sensitivity and more than 72% specificity. Ophthalmopathy was separated from stable hyperthyroidism by a 13 V-J signature model, with approximately 89% sensitivity and approximately 81% specificity obtained in cross-validation and 80%/75% obtained in testing. Most expanded thyroid clonotypes (frequency above 0.001) were also detected in blood, suggesting blood repertoires may reflect thyroid immune responses. Sample size was not statistically predetermined, and blinding of investigators to group allocation was not performed.

Source material: blood. The TCR sequence derives from a woman between 18 and 29 years old with Graves' hyperthyroidism. The chain employs TRBV3-1 and TRBJ2-7; 14 bases in the middle match TRBD2. The CDR3 region: CASSPQLRTSGGSYEQYF. The nucleotide sequence reads TGTGCCAGCAGCCCCCAACTCCGGACTAGCGGGGGGTCCTACGAGCAGTACTTC.